This record looks at one T cell receptor (beta chain) sequence and its context. The germline V gene has CDR1 SGHDT and CDR2 YYEEEE. The CDR3 length is 16 residues. Germline trimming cut 3 bases from V and 0 bases from J; bases unmatched to any gene: 3. This entry comes from a study of T cell changes during pregnancy in multiple sclerosis. Sequencing was performed with immunoSEQ multiplex PCR; in TCRdb, only in-frame clones are kept and a portion is missing. Of 95,000 to 100,000 clones in the sample, 75% to 95% were seen once. V gene TRBV5-6 combines with J gene TRBJ1-3; 10 bases fit TRBD1. The sequencing here drew on peripheral blood, taken in the second trimester of pregnancy. The sequence was obtained from a female donor with multiple sclerosis, enrolled in a pregnancy study. CDR3 nucleotides: TGTGCCAGCAGCTGGGGACAGGGGATCTCTGGAAACACCATATATTTT. Amino acid sequence: CASSWGQGISGNTIYF.